This is a list of T cell receptor beta chains from one sample in a study of chemoradiotherapy in HPV16-positive cancers. Assay used: immunoSEQ multiplex PCR; TCRdb lists only in-frame clones, some missing. The sample holds tens of thousands of clones, approximately 90% seen once. The sample was blood, taken from a patient who underwent chemoradiotherapy. The receptors were sampled from a human donor with HPV-associated anogenital cancer. Both conserved end residues are part of each CDR3. The D gene is left open where the match is weak. Clone size, where shown, is once, few, many, or a class for clones that have expanded.

>TRBJ1-2|TRBD1|TRBV5-6|-
TGTGCCAGCAGCTACGGGACAGGGGGCCACCACACCTTC
CASSYGTGGHHTF
>TRBJ1-2|TRBD1|TRBV6-1|-
TGTGCCAGCAGTGCGACAGGGGAATATGGCTACACCTTC
CASSATGEYGYTF
>TRBJ2-1|-|TRBV5-1|-
TGCGCCAGCAGCGGCCTCGCGGGGGCTTCCCGGGATGTTAATGAGCAGTTCTTC
CASSGLAGASRDVNEQFF
>TRBJ2-6|-|TRBV28|-
TGTGCCAGCAAAGACACCGCGGCTGGGGCCAACGTCCTGACTTTC
CASKDTAAGANVLTF
>TRBJ1-4|TRBD1|TRBV5-1|-
TGCGCCAGCAGCAAAACGGGACAGGGCACAACTAATGAAAAACTGTTTTTT
CASSKTGQGTTNEKLFF
>TRBJ1-5|-|TRBV9|-
TGTGCCAGCAGCGTGCAGGGTGACAGCAATCAGCCCCAGCATTTT
CASSVQGDSNQPQHF
>TRBJ1-5|TRBD1|TRBV7-9|-
TGTGCCAGCAGCTTAGGGACAGGGCCGGGACAGCCCCAGCATTTT
CASSLGTGPGQPQHF
>TRBJ2-5|TRBD1|TRBV19|-
TGTGCCAGTAGCGTCAGGACAGGGAGTTCTCAAGAGACCCAGTACTTC
CASSVRTGSSQETQYF
>TRBJ1-5|-|TRBV7-2|once
TGTGCCAGCAGCTCCTGGGGTAGCAATCAGCCCCAGCATTTT
CASSSWGSNQPQHF
>TRBJ1-2|-|TRBV7-2|-
TGTGCCAGCAGCCTGTGGTCGGCAGGGGATAACAACTATGGCTACACCTTC
CASSLWSAGDNNYGYTF